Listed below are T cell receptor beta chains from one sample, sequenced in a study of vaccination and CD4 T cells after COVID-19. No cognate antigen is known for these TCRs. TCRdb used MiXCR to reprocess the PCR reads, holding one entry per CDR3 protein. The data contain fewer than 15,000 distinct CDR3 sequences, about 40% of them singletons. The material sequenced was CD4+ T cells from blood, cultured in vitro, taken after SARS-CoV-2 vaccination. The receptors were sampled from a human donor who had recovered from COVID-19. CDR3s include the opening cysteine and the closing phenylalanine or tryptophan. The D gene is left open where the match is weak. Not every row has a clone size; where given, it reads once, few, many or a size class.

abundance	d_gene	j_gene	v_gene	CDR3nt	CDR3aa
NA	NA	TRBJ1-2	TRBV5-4	TGTGCCAGCAGCTTGGGGGGGGCGGACTATGGCTACACCTTC	CASSLGGADYGYTF
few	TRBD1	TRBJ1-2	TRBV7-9	TGTGCCAGCAGCCCACGGACAGGGAACTATGGCTACACCTTC	CASSPRTGNYGYTF
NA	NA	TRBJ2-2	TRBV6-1	TGTGCCAGCAGAGCCGGACAGAACACCGGGGAGCTGTTTTTT	CASRAGQNTGELFF
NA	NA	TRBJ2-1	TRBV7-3	TGTGCCAGCGCGAGGGGGGGGGCCTACAATGAGCAGTTCTTC	CASARGGAYNEQFF
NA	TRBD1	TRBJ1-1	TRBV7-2	TGTGCCAGCAGCTATACGGGACAGATGAACACTGAAGCTTTCTTT	CASSYTGQMNTEAFF
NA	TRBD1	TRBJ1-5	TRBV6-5	TGTGCCAGCAGTTACCCAGGGGGAAATCAGCCCCAGCATTTT	CASSYPGGNQPQHF
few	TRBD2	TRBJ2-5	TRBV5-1	TGCGCCAGCAGCCCGGGACTAGCGGGAGCGGGGGGAGAGACCCAGTACTTC	CASSPGLAGAGGETQYF
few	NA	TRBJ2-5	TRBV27	TGTGCCAGCAAGGAGACCCAGTACTTC	CASKETQYF
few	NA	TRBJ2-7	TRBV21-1	TGTGCCAGCAGCATTCCCCGACAGTGGAAAGGCTACGAGCAGTACTTC	CASSIPRQWKGYEQYF
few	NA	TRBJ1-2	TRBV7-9	TGTGCCAGCAGCCTTGAACAGGACTATGGCTACACCTTC	CASSLEQDYGYTF
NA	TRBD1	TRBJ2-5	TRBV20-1	TGCAGTGGGGAGGGACAGGGAACCGCCCAAGAGACCCAGTACTTC	CSGEGQGTAQETQYF
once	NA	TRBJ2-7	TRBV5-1	TGCGCCAGTAATGGGGGCGGGCAGGGACACGAGCAGTACTTC	CASNGGGQGHEQYF
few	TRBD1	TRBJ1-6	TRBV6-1	TGTGCCAGCAGGCCCGGGACAGGGGCATCACCCCTCCACTTT	CASRPGTGASPLHF
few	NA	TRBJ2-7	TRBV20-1	TGCAGTGCTATACCGCTTAAGGGGGGGGACTACGAGCAGTACTTC	CSAIPLKGGDYEQYF
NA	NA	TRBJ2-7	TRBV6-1	TGTGCCAGCAGCCGCCTTCAAAATTACGAGCAGTACTTC	CASSRLQNYEQYF
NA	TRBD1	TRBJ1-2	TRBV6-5	TGTGCCAGCAGTTACTCCCAGGGGGCGAACTATGGCTACACCTTC	CASSYSQGANYGYTF
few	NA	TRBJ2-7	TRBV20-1	TGCAGTGCTAGAGACTACGAGAAACCTTACGAGCAGTACTTC	CSARDYEKPYEQYF
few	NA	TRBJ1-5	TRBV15	TGTGCCACCAGCAGAGATCTTGGGGGGCCACTCCGCAATCAGCCCCAGCATTTT	CATSRDLGGPLRNQPQHF
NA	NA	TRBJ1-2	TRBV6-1	TGTGCCAGCAGTGATCTATCCAGGGGTGGCAGGGCCTATGGCTACACCTTC	CASSDLSRGGRAYGYTF
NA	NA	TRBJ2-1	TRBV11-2	TGTGCCAGCAGCGCGGTACTTTCCTACAATGAGCAGTTCTTC	CASSAVLSYNEQFF
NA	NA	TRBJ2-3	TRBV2	TGTGCCAGTGAGGCTAGCGGCACAGATACGCAGTATTTT	CASEASGTDTQYF
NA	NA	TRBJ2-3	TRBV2	TGTGCCAGTGGGGGGACAGACACAGATACGCAGTATTTT	CASGGTDTDTQYF
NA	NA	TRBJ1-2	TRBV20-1	TGCAGTGCTAGAGATCGGAGGGCGTATGGCTACACCTTC	CSARDRRAYGYTF
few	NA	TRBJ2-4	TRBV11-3	TGTGCCAGCAGCTTAGAGGGGACAATAGACATTCAGTACTTC	CASSLEGTIDIQYF
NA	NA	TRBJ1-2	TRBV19	TGTGCCAGTAGTCCTACAGGGACGGCGACTACCTATGGCTACACCTTC	CASSPTGTATTYGYTF
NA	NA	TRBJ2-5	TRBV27	TGTGCCAGCAGCTTCTCAGGAGAGACCCAGTACTTC	CASSFSGETQYF
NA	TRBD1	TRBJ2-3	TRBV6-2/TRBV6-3	TGTGCCAGCAGTTACGCGTCTATGACAGGGCCAGATACGCAGTATTTT	CASSYASMTGPDTQYF
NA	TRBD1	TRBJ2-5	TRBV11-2	TGTGCCAGCAGCTTAGGAGGGACAGACCTACAAGAGACCCAGTACTTC	CASSLGGTDLQETQYF
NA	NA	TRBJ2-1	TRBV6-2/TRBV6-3	TGTGCCAGCAGTTACCGCCCGTCATGGCAGATAGAAGTCGATGAGCAGTTCTTC	CASSYRPSWQIEVDEQFF
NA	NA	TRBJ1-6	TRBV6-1	TGTGCCAGCAGCCTACGACAGACGAATAATTCACCCCTCCACTTT	CASSLRQTNNSPLHF
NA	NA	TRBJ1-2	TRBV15	TGTGCCACCAGCAGAGATTGGTTTGCAGCTAACTATGGCTACACCTTC	CATSRDWFAANYGYTF
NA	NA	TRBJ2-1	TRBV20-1	TGCAGTGCTCTAGGGGTTTACAATGAGCAGTTCTTC	CSALGVYNEQFF
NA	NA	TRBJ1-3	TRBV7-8	TGTGCCAGCAGCTCAGGAGCTATCATCAACACCATATATTTT	CASSSGAIINTIYF
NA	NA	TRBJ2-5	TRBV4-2	TGTGCCAGCAGCCAAATCATCGGGGGGCGACAAGAGACCCAGTACTTC	CASSQIIGGRQETQYF
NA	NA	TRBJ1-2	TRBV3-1	TGTGCCAGCAGCGATGGGGTCCCCTATGGCTACACCTTC	CASSDGVPYGYTF
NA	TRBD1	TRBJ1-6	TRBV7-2	TGTGCCAGCAGCCCGCCGGGACAGCGATATTCACCCCTCCACTTT	CASSPPGQRYSPLHF
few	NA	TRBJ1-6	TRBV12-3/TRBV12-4	TGTGCCAGCAGTTTATATGCCCCTAATTCACCCCTCCACTTT	CASSLYAPNSPLHF